One T cell receptor beta chain is described in this entry. In the original analysis: Reference gene primers were amplified, and this amplification served to estimate nucleated cell counts. Sequencing used immunoSEQ multiplex PCR; TCRdb keeps in-frame clones, though not all of them. V and J calls and clone size are copied from that table; D and trimming were computed from the DNA. The sample shows fewer than 150,000 clones, 84% of them seen only once. The sample is drawn from a study of blood T cell repertoires in COVID-19. Study summary: Cohort 3 donors were reported recovered after two negative PCRs, clearance, or symptom resolution. Spain, Italy and the United States supplied samples that represented acute and convalescent COVID-19.

Trimming left V 1 base short and J 2 bases short, with 9 bases between. From germline, CDR1 is SGHDT and CDR2 YYEEEE. This CDR3 is 15 amino acids long. What was sequenced was PBMCs or T cells enriched from blood (not recorded which). The sequence was collected from a man in his forties or fifties in a cohort exposed to, infected with or recovered from COVID-19 (not recorded which). V usage is TRBV5-6 and J usage is TRBJ1-4; D is possibly TRBD1 (5 bases). The CDR3 DNA sequence: TGTGCCAGCAGCTTGCAGGGAACGACTAATGAAAAACTGTTTTTT. Its protein product is CASSLQGTTNEKLFF.